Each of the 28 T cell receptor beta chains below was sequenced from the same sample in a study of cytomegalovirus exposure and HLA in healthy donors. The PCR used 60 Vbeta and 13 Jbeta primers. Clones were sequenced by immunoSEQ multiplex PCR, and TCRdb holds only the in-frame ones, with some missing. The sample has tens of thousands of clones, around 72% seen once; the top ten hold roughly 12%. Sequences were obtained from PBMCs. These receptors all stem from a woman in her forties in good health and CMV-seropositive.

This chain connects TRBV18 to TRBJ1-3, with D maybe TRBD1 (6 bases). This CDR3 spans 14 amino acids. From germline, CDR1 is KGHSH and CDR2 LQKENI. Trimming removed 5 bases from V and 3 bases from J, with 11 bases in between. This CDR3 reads CASSSGAGGNTIYF. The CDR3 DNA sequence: TGTGCCAGCTCATCAGGGGCCGGTGGAAACACCATATATTTT.

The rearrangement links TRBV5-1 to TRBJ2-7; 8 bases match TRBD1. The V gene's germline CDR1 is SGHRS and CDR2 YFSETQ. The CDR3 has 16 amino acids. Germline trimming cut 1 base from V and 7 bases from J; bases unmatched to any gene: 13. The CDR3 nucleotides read TGCGCCAGCAGCTTGTCACCGGGACAGGCGGTTTTTGAGCAGTACTTC. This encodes CASSLSPGQAVFEQYF.

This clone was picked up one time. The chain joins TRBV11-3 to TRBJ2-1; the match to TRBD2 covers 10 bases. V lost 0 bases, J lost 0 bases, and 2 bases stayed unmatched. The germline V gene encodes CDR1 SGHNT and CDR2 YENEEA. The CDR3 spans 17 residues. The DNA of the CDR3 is TGTGCCAGCAGCTTAGAGGCTAGCGGGGGCTCCTACAATGAGCAGTTCTTC. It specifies CASSLEASGGSYNEQFF.

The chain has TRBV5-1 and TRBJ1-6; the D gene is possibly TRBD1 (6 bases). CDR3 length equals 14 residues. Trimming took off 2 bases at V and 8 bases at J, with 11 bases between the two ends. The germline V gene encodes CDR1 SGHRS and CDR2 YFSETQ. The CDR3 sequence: CASSFGRGDSPLHF. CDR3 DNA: TGCGCCAGCAGCTTCGGCAGGGGCGATTCACCCCTCCACTTT. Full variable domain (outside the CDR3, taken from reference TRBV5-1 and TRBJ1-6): KAGVTQTPRYLIKTRGQQVTLSCSPISGHRSVSWYQQTPGQGLQFLFEYFSETQRNKGNFPGRFSGRQFSNSRSEMNVSTLELGDSALYLCASSFGRGDSPLHFGNGTRLTVT.

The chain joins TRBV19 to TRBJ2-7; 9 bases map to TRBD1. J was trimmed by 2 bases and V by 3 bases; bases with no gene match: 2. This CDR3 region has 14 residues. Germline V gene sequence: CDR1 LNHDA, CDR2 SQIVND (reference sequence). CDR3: CASSMRDRAYEQYF. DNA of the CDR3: TGTGCCAGTAGTATGAGGGACAGGGCCTACGAGCAGTACTTC.

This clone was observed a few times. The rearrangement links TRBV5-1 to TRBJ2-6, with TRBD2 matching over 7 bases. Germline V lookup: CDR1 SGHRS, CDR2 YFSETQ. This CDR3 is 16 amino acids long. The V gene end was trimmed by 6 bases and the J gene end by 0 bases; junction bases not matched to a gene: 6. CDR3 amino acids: CASTELAGSGANVLTF. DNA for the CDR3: TGCGCCAGCACCGAGTTAGCGGGCTCTGGGGCCAACGTCCTGACTTTC.

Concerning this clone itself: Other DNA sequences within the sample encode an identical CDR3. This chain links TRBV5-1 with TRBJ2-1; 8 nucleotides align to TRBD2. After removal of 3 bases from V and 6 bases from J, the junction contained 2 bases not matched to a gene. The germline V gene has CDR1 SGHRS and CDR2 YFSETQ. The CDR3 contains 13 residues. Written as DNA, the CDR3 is TGCGCCAGCAGCTGGACTAGCAGCAATGAGCAGTTCTTC. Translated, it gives CASSWTSSNEQFF.

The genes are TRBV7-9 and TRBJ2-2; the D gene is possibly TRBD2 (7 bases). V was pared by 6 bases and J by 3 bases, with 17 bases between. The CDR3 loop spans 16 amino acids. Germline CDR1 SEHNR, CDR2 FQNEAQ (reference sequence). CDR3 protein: CASSAPGGVDTGELFF. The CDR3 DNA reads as TGTGCCAGCAGTGCCCCGGGGGGCGTAGACACCGGGGAGCTGTTTTTT.

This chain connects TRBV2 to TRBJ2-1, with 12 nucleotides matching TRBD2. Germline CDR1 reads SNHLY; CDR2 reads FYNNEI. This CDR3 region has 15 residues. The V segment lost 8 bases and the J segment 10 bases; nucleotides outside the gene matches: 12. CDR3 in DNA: TGTGCCAGCGTTCCCGCTAGCGGGGGGGCCAGAGAGCAGTTCTTC. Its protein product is CASVPASGGAREQFF.

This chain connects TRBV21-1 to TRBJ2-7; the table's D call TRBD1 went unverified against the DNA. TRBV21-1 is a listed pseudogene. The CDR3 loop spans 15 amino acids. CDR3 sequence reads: CASSKVQGVSYEQYF. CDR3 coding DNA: TGTGCCAGCAGCAAAGTTCAGGGGGTGAGTTACGAGCAGTACTTC.

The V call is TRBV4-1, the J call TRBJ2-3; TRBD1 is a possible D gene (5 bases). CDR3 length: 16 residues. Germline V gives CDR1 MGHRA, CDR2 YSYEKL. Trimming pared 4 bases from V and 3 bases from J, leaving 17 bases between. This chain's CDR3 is CASSLGWGTTTDTQYF. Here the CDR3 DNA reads TGCGCCAGCAGCCTCGGGTGGGGCACCACGACAGATACGCAGTATTTT.

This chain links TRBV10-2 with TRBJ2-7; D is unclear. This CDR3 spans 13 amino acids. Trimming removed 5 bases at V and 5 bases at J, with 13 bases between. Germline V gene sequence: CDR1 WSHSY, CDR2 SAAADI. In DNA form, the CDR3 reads TGCGCCAGCAGTATACAGCCCCAGAACGAGCAGTACTTC. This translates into CASSIQPQNEQYF.

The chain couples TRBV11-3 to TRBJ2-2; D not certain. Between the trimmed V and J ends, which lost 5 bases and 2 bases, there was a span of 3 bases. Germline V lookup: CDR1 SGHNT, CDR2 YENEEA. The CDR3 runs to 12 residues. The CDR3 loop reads CASSLNTGELFF. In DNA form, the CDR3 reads TGTGCCAGCAGCCTAAACACCGGGGAGCTGTTTTTT.

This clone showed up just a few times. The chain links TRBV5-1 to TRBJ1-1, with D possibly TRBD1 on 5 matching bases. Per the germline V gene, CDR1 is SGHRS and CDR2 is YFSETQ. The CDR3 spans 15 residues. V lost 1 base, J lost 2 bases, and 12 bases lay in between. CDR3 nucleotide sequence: TGCGCCAGCAGCTTGATTTCCGACAGCAACACTGAAGCTTTCTTT. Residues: CASSLISDSNTEAFF.

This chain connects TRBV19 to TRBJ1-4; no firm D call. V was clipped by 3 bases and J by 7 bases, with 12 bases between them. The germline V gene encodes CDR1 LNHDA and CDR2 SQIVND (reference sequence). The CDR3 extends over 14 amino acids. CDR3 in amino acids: CASSMQIDSEKLFF. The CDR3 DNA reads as TGTGCCAGTAGTATGCAAATTGATAGTGAAAAACTGTTTTTT.

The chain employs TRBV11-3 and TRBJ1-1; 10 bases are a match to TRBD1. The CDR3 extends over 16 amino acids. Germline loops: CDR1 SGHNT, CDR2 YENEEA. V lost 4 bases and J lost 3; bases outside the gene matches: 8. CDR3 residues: CASSSARTGGDTEAFF. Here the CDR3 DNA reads TGTGCCAGCAGCTCGGCCCGGACAGGGGGGGACACTGAAGCTTTCTTT.

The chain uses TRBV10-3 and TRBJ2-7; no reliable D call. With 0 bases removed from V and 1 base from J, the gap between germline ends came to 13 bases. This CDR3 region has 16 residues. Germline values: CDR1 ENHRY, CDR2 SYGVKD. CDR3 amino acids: CAISESSRNISYEQYF. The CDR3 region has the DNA TGTGCCATCAGTGAGTCTAGCAGAAATATATCCTACGAGCAGTACTTC.

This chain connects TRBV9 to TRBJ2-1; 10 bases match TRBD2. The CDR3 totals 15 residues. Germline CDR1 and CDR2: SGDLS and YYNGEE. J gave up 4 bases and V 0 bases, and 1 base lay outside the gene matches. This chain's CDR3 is CASSVVAGGYNEQFF. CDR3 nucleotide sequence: TGTGCCAGCAGCGTAGTAGCGGGAGGATACAATGAGCAGTTCTTC.

The CDR3 nucleotides are TGTGCCAGCAGCAATAAGAGGGACACTGAAGCTTTCTTT. Amino acid sequence: CASSNKRDTEAFF. The genes are TRBV6-4 and TRBJ1-1, with D unclear. V dropped 6 bases and J dropped 3 bases, with 11 bases sitting between them. Germline assignment: CDR1 MRHNA and CDR2 SNTAGT. CDR3 length: 13 amino acids.

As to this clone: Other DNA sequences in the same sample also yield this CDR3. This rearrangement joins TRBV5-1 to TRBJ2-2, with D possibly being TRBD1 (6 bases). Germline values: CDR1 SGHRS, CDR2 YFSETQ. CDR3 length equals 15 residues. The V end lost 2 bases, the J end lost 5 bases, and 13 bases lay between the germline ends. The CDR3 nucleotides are TGCGCCAGCAGCTTCGGCAGGGGCGGGACCGGGGAGCTGTTTTTT. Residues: CASSFGRGGTGELFF.

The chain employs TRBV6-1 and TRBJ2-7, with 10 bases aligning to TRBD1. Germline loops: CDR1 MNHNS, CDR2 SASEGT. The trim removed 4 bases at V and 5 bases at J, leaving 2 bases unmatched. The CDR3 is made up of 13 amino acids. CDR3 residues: CASSGTGGNEQYF. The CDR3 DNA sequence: TGTGCCAGCAGTGGGACAGGGGGAAACGAGCAGTACTTC.

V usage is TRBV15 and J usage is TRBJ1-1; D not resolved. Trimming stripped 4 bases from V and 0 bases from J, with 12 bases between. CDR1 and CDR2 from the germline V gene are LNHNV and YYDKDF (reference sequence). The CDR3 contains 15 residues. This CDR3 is CATSISDGMNTEAFF. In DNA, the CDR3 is TGTGCCACCAGCATCTCGGACGGGATGAACACTGAAGCTTTCTTT.

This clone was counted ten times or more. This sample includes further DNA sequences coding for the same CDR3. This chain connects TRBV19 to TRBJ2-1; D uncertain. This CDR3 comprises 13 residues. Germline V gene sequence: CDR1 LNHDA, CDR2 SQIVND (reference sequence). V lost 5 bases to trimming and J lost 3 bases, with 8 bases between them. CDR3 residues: CASSPRGYNEQFF. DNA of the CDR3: TGTGCCAGTAGTCCCCGAGGCTACAATGAGCAGTTCTTC.

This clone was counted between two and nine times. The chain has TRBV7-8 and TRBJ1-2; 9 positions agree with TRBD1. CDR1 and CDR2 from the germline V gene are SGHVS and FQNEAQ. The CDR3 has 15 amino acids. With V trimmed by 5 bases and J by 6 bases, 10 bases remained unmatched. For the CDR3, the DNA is TGTGCCAGCAGCACTGGTGGGACAGGGATGGATGGCTACACCTTC. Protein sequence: CASSTGGTGMDGYTF.

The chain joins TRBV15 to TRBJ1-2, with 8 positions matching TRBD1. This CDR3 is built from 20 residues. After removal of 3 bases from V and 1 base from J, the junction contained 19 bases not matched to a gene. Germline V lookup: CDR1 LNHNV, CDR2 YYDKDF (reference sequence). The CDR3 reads CATSSVVLRDRTPSNYGYTF. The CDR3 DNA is TGTGCCACCAGCAGTGTAGTGTTGAGGGACAGGACACCAAGTAACTATGGCTACACCTTC.

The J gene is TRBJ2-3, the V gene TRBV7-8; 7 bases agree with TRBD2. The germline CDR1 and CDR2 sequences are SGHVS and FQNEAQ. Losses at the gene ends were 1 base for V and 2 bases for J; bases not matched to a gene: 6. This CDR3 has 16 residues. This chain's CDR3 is CASSLDPSGITDTQYF. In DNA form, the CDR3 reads TGTGCCAGCAGCTTAGACCCCAGCGGGATCACAGATACGCAGTATTTT.

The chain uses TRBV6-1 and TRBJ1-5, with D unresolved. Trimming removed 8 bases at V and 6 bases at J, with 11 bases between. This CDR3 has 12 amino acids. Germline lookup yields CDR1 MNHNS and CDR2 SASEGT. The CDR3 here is CASHSVAQPQHF. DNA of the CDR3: TGTGCCAGCCATTCCGTGGCTCAGCCCCAGCATTTT.

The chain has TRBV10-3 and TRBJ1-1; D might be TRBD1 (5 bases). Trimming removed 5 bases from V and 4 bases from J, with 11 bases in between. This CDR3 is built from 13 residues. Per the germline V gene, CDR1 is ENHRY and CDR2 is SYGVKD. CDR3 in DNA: TGTGCCATCAGTCTTGACAGAGGCACTGAAGCTTTCTTT. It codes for CAISLDRGTEAFF.